The 12 T cell receptor beta chains below were found in one sample sequenced in a study of a mutant IDH1 vaccine in newly diagnosed glioma. Time point meaning: week 5, during vaccination. Doses consisted of 300 ug of mutant IDH1 20-mer peptide each, paired with topical imiquimod. TCRdb's copy holds only in-frame clones and misses some; the assay was immunoSEQ multiplex PCR. In the table there are tens of thousands of clones, 80% to 90% of which are singletons. The antigens for these receptors are not known. The sequences come from PBMCs, collected from a glioma patient whose treatment included an IDH1 peptide vaccine. These receptors all stem from a man aged 18 to 35 with glioma.

This rearrangement joins TRBV19 to TRBJ1-5; D call uncertain. This CDR3 is 13 amino acids long. Trimming stripped 5 bases from V and 4 bases from J, with 9 bases between. Germline CDR1 reads LNHDA; CDR2 reads SQIVND (reference sequence). CDR3 coding DNA: TGTGCCAGTAGTCTGCAAACAAATCAGCCCCAGCATTTT. Protein sequence: CASSLQTNQPQHF.

This chain joins TRBV7-8 and TRBJ2-2, with D possibly being TRBD1 (6 bases). The germline V and J ends were trimmed by 6 bases and 4 bases, with 12 bases remaining between them. The germline V gene encodes CDR1 SGHVS and CDR2 FQNEAQ. CDR3 length equals 14 residues. The CDR3 loop is CASRQGQGTGELFF. CDR3 nucleotide sequence: TGTGCCAGCAGACAGGGTCAGGGCACCGGGGAGCTGTTTTTT.

This clone was counted a few times. V is TRBV6-1 and J is TRBJ1-1; D call uncertain. This CDR3 is 17 amino acids long. Trimming left V 3 bases short and J 1 base short, with 18 bases between. CDR1 MNHNS and CDR2 SASEGT come from the germline V gene. The CDR3 region is CASSDPPRGRGNTEAFF. The CDR3 DNA sequence: TGTGCCAGCAGTGATCCCCCGCGTGGACGAGGGAACACTGAAGCTTTCTTT.

V gene TRBV6-6 combines with J gene TRBJ2-3; no clear D. The CDR3 covers 11 residues. Trimming shortened V by 6 bases and J by 2 bases, and 3 bases separated the two germline ends. From germline, CDR1 is MNHNY and CDR2 SVGAGI (reference sequence). Here the CDR3 reads CASSTTDTQYF. The CDR3 DNA reads as TGTGCCAGCAGCACCACAGATACGCAGTATTTT.

The J gene is TRBJ1-5, the V gene TRBV6-5; 8 nucleotides match TRBD1. V was clipped by 6 bases and J by 6 bases; unmatched bases: 7. The CDR3 is made up of 14 amino acids. CDR1 and CDR2 (germline): MNHEY, SVGAGI. CDR3 protein: CASRVDRGSQPQHF. CDR3 nucleotide sequence: TGTGCCAGCAGGGTCGACAGGGGCAGTCAGCCCCAGCATTTT.

CDR3 coding DNA: TGTGCCAGCAGCTTAGCGGGAGGGCGGACAGATACGCAGTATTTT. It codes for CASSLAGGRTDTQYF. The genes are TRBV7-8 and TRBJ2-3; TRBD2 matches at 7 bases. Germline-derived CDR1 and CDR2 are SGHVS and FQNEAQ. J lost 3 bases, V lost 0 bases, and 3 bases had no gene match. The length of the CDR3 is 15 residues.

This chain joins TRBV2 and TRBJ1-2; 9 bases are a match to TRBD1. The CDR3 sequence is 14 residues long. Unmatched junction bases numbered 4, after V lost 6 bases and J lost 2 bases. The germline CDR1 and CDR2 sequences are SNHLY and FYNNEI. The CDR3 nucleotides read TGTGCCAGCAGACTCGGGACAGGGAACTATGGCTACACCTTC. This sequence encodes CASRLGTGNYGYTF.

The genes are TRBV5-6 and TRBJ2-1, with TRBD2 matching over 7 bases. V shed 4 bases, J shed 6 bases, and the junction held 4 bases outside the gene matches. The germline CDR1 and CDR2 sequences are SGHDT and YYEEEE. The CDR3 loop spans 13 amino acids. CDR3 loop: CASSGTTGNEQFF. The CDR3, as DNA: TGTGCCAGCAGCGGGACTACAGGCAATGAGCAGTTCTTC. The full variable domain, completed using reference TRBV5-6 and TRBJ2-1, is DAGVTQSPTHLIKTRGQQVTLRCSPKSGHDTVSWYQQALGQGPQFIFQYYEEEERQRGNFPDRFSGHQFPNYSSELNVNALLLGDSALYLCASSGTTGNEQFFGPGTRLTVL.

V usage is TRBV5-8 and J usage is TRBJ2-7, with TRBD1 as a possible D gene (6 bases). CDR3 length: 14 amino acids. Between the trimmed V and J ends, which lost 1 base and 4 bases, there was a span of 12 bases. Germline V gene sequence: CDR1 SGHTS, CDR2 YDEGEE. The CDR3 is CASSLWAGEYEQYF. CDR3 in DNA: TGTGCCAGCAGCTTGTGGGCAGGGGAGTACGAGCAGTACTTC. The full variable domain, in which reference TRBV5-8 and TRBJ2-7 provide the parts outside the CDR3, is EAGVTQSPTHLIKTRGQQATLRCSPISGHTSVYWYQQALGLGLQFLLWYDEGEERNRGNFPPRFSGRQFPNYSSELNVNALELEDSALYLCASSLWAGEYEQYFGPGTRLTVT.

CDR3 protein: CAWSVANYGYTF. CDR3 DNA: TGTGCCTGGAGTGTAGCTAACTATGGCTACACCTTC. The chain uses TRBV30 and TRBJ1-2, with D unclear. Deletions cut 0 bases from V and 0 bases from J, with 2 bases between. This CDR3 contains 12 residues. Germline CDR1 reads GTSNPN; CDR2 reads SVGIG (reference sequence).

The chain has TRBV10-3 and TRBJ1-2; 10 bases fit TRBD1. This CDR3 region has 14 residues. V lost 2 bases and J lost 7; bases outside the gene matches: 4. Looked up from germline, CDR1 is ENHRY and CDR2 is SYGVKD. The CDR3 loop is CAISEPDRGLGYTF. DNA of the CDR3: TGTGCCATCAGTGAGCCCGACAGGGGGCTTGGCTACACCTTC.

This rearrangement joins TRBV7-9 to TRBJ2-7, with D maybe TRBD1 (6 bases). Trimming pared 8 bases from V and 2 bases from J, leaving 13 bases between. Germline CDR1 reads SEHNR; CDR2 reads FQNEAQ (reference sequence). The CDR3 sequence is 13 residues long. The chain's CDR3 is CASGQGPPYEQYF. CDR3 DNA: TGTGCCAGCGGGCAGGGGCCCCCCTACGAGCAGTACTTC.